This T cell receptor beta chain was documented in a study of response to subunit inactivated influenza vaccine. Germline CDR1 is SEHNR and CDR2 is FQNEAQ (reference sequence). Trimming stripped 4 bases from V and 0 bases from J, with 15 bases between. This CDR3 contains 17 residues. Whole-study results and caveats: That few new T cells are recruited by each seasonal influenza vaccination was the authors' suggestion.

As regards this clonotype: Its antigen remains unidentified.

In TCRdb, the RT-PCR reads were re-called with MiXCR into one record per CDR3 protein. The table records a few hundred thousand distinct CDR3 sequences, 20% to 25% of them present only once. The material sequenced was PBMCs from blood, taken 21 months after vaccination. The receptor was isolated from a man aged 45 to 70 who received an inactivated influenza vaccine. The chain couples TRBV7-9 to TRBJ1-4; D gene unclear. CDR3 residues: CASSSEVTRATNEKLFF. The CDR3, as DNA: TGTGCCAGCAGCTCAGAAGTAACACGTGCAACTAATGAAAAACTGTTTTTT.